The clone carrying this T cell receptor (beta chain) was seen at least ten times. The CDR3 totals 14 residues. Germline lookup yields CDR1 LGHDT and CDR2 YNNKEL (reference sequence). The V end lost 6 bases, the J end lost 9 bases, and 18 bases lay between the germline ends. This record comes from a study of breast tumors, draining lymph nodes, adjacent tissues. Axillary draining lymph nodes of breast cancer patients supplied the node samples. TCRdb redid the calling of the multiplex PCR reads with MiXCR, one entry per CDR3 protein. The sample lists around 300,000 distinct CDR3 sequences, about 30% occurring once.

The sequence derives from a female donor with breast cancer. Some clones in this sample may be carry-over from other donors' samples. The genes are TRBV3-1 and TRBJ2-1; a possible D gene is TRBD2 (5 bases). The sample taken for sequencing was axillary lymph node tissue. The CDR3 DNA sequence: TGTGCCAGCAGTCCAACACTAGGACGACGTGAGCAGTTCTTC. It encodes CASSPTLGRREQFF.